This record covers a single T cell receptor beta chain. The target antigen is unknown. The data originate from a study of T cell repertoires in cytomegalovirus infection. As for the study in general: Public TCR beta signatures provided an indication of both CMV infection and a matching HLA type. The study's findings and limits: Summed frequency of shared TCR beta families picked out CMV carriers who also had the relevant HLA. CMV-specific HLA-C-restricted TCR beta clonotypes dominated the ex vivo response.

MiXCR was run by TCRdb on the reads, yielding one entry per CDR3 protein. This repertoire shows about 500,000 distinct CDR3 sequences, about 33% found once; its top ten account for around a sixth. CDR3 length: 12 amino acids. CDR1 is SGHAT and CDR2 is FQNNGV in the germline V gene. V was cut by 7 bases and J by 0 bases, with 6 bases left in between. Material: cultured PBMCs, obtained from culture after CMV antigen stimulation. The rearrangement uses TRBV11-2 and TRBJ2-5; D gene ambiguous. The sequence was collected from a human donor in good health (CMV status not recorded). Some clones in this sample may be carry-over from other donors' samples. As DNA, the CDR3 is TGTGCCAGCAAACAGAACCAAGAGACCCAGTACTTC. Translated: CASKQNQETQYF.